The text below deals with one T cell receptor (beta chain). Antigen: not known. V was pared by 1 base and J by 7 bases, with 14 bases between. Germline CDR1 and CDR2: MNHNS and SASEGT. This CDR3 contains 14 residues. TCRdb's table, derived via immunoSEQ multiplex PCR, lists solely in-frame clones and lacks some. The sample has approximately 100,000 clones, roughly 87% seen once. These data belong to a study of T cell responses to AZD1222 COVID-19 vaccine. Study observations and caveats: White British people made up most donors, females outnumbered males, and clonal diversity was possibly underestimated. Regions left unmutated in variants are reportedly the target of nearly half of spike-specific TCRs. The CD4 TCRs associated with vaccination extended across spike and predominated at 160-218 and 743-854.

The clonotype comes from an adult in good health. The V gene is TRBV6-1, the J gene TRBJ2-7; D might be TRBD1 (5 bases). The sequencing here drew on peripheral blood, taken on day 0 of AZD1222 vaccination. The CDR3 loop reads CASSEGQGVGEQYF. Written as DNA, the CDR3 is TGTGCCAGCAGTGAAGGGCAGGGTGTGGGGGAGCAGTACTTC.